These T cell receptor beta chains were read from a single sample in a study of shared clonotypes between healthy human individuals. Libraries were prepared by immunoSEQ multiplex PCR; TCRdb keeps only in-frame clonotypes and omits some of them. The top ten hold under 0.6% of the sample, which has over a million clones, around 82% seen once. Sequencing was done on a sample of memory CD4+ T cells from PBMCs. The receptors were gathered from a man in his late teens or twenties in good health. Some clones in this sample may be carry-over from other donors' samples. Each CDR3 is given with its conserved first and last residue. A D gene is named only where the DNA matches it firmly. Not all rows give a size; the values are once, few, many and, for expanded clones, a class.

d_call,j_call,v_call,clone_size,cdr3_nt,cdr3_aa
.,TRBJ2-3,TRBV27,once,TGTGCCAGCAGTTTTATGTCCAGGGGCCGGGGGTACACAGATACGCAGTATTTT,CASSFMSRGRGYTDTQYF
TRBD2,TRBJ2-7,TRBV7-2,few,TGTGCCAGCAGCTCTGGACTAGCGGGAGGCGAGCAGTACTTC,CASSSGLAGGEQYF
TRBD1,TRBJ1-2,TRBV10-2,.,TGCGCCAGCAATAGACAGGGGGGGAATGGCTACACCTTC,CASNRQGGNGYTF
.,TRBJ1-2,TRBV4-2,.,TGTGCCAGCAGCCAAGATTCGGGTAACTATGGCTACACCTTC,CASSQDSGNYGYTF
.,TRBJ1-5,TRBV10-3,.,TGTGCCATCAGTGAGTCCCCCGGCTTAGGCAGCAATCAGCCCCAGCATTTT,CAISESPGLGSNQPQHF
.,TRBJ2-7,TRBV6-5,.,TGTGCCAGCAGTCCTGCCGGGGGATCCTACGAGCAGTACTTC,CASSPAGGSYEQYF
.,TRBJ2-3,TRBV5-1,.,TGCGCCAGCAGCTTGGTCCAGCGGTCCACAGATACGCAGTATTTT,CASSLVQRSTDTQYF
TRBD1,TRBJ2-3,TRBV11-3,.,TGTGCCAGCGCGGTCGGGGGACAGGGTCACCATACGCAGTATTTT,CASAVGGQGHHTQYF
TRBD2,TRBJ2-1,TRBV5-4,.,TGTGCCAGCAGCTTGGCTTTAGGGGCGGGAGGGCCAGGCAATGAGCAGTTCTTC,CASSLALGAGGPGNEQFF
.,TRBJ1-5,TRBV5-1,few,TGCGCCAGCACGTCGGGGGAGGGACAGCCCCAGCATTTT,CASTSGEGQPQHF
TRBD1,TRBJ2-5,TRBV30,.,TGTGCCTTGGGGTCCGTGCCAACAGGGGTCCAAGAGACCCAGTACTTC,CALGSVPTGVQETQYF